The entry below describes one TCR beta chain. This specimen belongs to a study of neoadjuvant anti-PD-1 for oral cavity cancer. Study context: Patients without progression got a fourth dose around day 43.

Libraries were prepared by immunoSEQ multiplex PCR; TCRdb keeps only in-frame clonotypes and omits some of them. The table has tens of thousands of clones, approximately 85% seen once. The time point here: after neoadjuvant nivolumab, at surgical resection. Stage II-IVA oral cavity squamous cell carcinoma was new and untreated by systemic or radiation therapy. Cohort: HPV-negative, locally advanced oral cavity squamous cell carcinoma patients. The V and J ends lost 6 bases and 0 bases respectively, with 27 bases between them. The V gene's germline CDR1 is GTSNPN and CDR2 SVGIG (reference sequence). The CDR3 sequence is 19 residues long.

Sequences were derived from PBMCs, sampled after nivolumab (anti-PD-1) treatment. This sequence was found in a person between 40 and 79 years old with oral cavity squamous cell carcinoma. The chain is built from TRBV30 and TRBJ2-1, with D uncertain. The CDR3 spells CACRYGGSSTPSSYNEQFF. In nucleotides, the CDR3 is TGTGCCTGCCGATATGGTGGTAGCTCGACCCCGAGCTCCTACAATGAGCAGTTCTTC.